One T cell receptor (beta chain) is described in this entry. Germline assignment: CDR1 SGHAT and CDR2 FQNNGV. V gave up 1 base and J gave up 2 bases, with 8 bases separating them. The CDR3 runs to 14 residues. This sample stems from a study of blood T cell repertoires in COVID-19. Looking at the study overall: Sites across the United States, Italy and Spain contributed samples from acute and convalescent COVID-19. The analysed material was cDNA or gDNA that came from T cells, B-cell-depleted T cells, or PBMCs.

Method: immunoSEQ multiplex PCR; TCRdb's copy keeps in-frame clones and lacks some. The data show around 190,000 clones, around 83% seen once. Material for sequencing was peripheral blood. The chain couples TRBV11-2 to TRBJ1-1; no definite D call. This clonotype originated in a human donor in a cohort sampled during active COVID-19. CDR3 amino acids: CASSLARGNTEAFF. In nucleotides, the CDR3 is TGTGCCAGCAGCTTAGCTCGGGGAAACACTGAAGCTTTCTTT.